These 15 T cell receptor beta chains came from one sample sequenced in a study of shared clonotypes between healthy human individuals. The table came from immunoSEQ multiplex PCR; TCRdb's copy has only in-frame clones and leaves some out. The sample has more than 400,000 clones, about 85% seen once; the top ten hold roughly 13%. Sequenced input: PBMCs. These receptors all come from a woman aged 40-49 years in good health. Some clones in this sample may be carry-over from other donors' samples.

This clone has just one count. The chain recombines TRBV11-2 with TRBJ2-1, with 11 bases aligning to TRBD2. This CDR3 is built from 16 residues. Trimming removed 7 bases from V and 6 bases from J; junction bases left unmatched: 11. Per germline, CDR1 SGHAT and CDR2 FQNNGV. The CDR3 sequence: CASTQLAGGRSNEQFF. CDR3 sequence (DNA): TGTGCCAGCACCCAATTAGCGGGAGGGCGAAGCAATGAGCAGTTCTTC.

This clone has a count of ten or more. The chain recombines TRBV2 with TRBJ2-7; perhaps TRBD1 as D (6 bases). CDR1 is SNHLY, CDR2 FYNNEI, per germline. CDR3 length: 12 amino acids. V gave up 7 bases and J gave up 3 bases, with 10 bases separating them. For the CDR3, the DNA is TGTGCCAGCACCCAGGGGAACTACGAGCAGTACTTC. As protein: CASTQGNYEQYF.

This clone was detected a few times. The rearrangement uses TRBV5-5 and TRBJ2-3, with D tentatively TRBD2 (5 bases). This CDR3 region has 14 residues. Germline lookup yields CDR1 SGHKS and CDR2 YYEKEE (reference sequence). V shed 1 base and J shed 2 bases, with 8 bases lying between them. The CDR3 bases are TGTGCCAGCAGCTTGTCCCGGGACACAGATACGCAGTATTTT. It is translated as CASSLSRDTDTQYF.

A word on this clone: The likely explanation is a read error, given a far larger clone one base away. Different DNA sequences within this sample yield the same CDR3. The rearrangement joins TRBV7-9 to TRBJ1-1; unclear D gene. Germline V gene data show CDR1 as SEHNR and CDR2 as FQNEAQ (reference sequence). The CDR3 is made up of 13 amino acids. V lost 3 bases and J 1 base, leaving 6 bases between the germline ends. This chain's CDR3 is CASSLGSNTEAFF. DNA of the CDR3: TGTGCCAGCAGCTTGGGATCGAACACTGAAGCTTTCTTT.

The chain joins TRBV5-6 to TRBJ2-1; TRBD2 agrees at 10 bases. V shed 4 bases and J 6 bases; nucleotides not matched to a gene: 7. The V gene's germline CDR1 is SGHDT and CDR2 YYEEEE. The CDR3 is 15 amino acids. CDR3 sequence reads: CASSNGASGSNEQFF. CDR3 coding DNA: TGTGCCAGCAGCAACGGGGCTAGCGGGAGCAATGAGCAGTTCTTC.

V usage is TRBV11-2 and J usage is TRBJ2-7; the match to TRBD1 covers 9 bases. The trim removed 5 bases at V and 6 bases at J, leaving 11 bases unmatched. Germline V gene sequence: CDR1 SGHAT, CDR2 FQNNGV. The CDR3 covers 15 residues. The CDR3 DNA sequence: TGTGCCAGCAGCCCTCCGGGACAGGGCGGATTCGAGCAGTACTTC. Protein sequence: CASSPPGQGGFEQYF. The whole variable domain, remainder taken from reference TRBV11-2 and TRBJ2-7, is EAGVAQSPRYKIIEKRQSVAFWCNPISGHATLYWYQQILGQGPKLLIQFQNNGVVDDSQLPKDRFSAERLKGVDSTLKIQPAKLEDSAVYLCASSPPGQGGFEQYFGPGTRLTVT.

The chain recombines TRBV7-8 with TRBJ2-7; the D is unclear. Germline values: CDR1 SGHVS, CDR2 FQNEAQ. The CDR3 runs to 12 residues. V lost 5 bases and J lost 2, with 7 bases in between. CDR3 in DNA: TGTGCCAGCAGCCCCTCCACCTACGAGCAGTACTTC. Encoded protein: CASSPSTYEQYF.

This clone was seen once. This sequence joins TRBV28 and TRBJ1-3, with 8 bases matching TRBD1. The CDR3 has 19 amino acids. The germline V gene has CDR1 MDHEN and CDR2 SYDVKM. The ends lost 3 bases at V and 0 bases at J; junction bases unmatched: 13. The CDR3: CASSFALTGEAFSGNTIYF. The DNA of the CDR3 is TGTGCCAGCAGTTTTGCCTTGACAGGGGAAGCCTTCTCTGGAAACACCATATATTTT.

The chain carries TRBV2 and TRBJ2-1; 7 bases line up with TRBD2. The CDR3 is 12 amino acids. V shed 5 bases, J shed 13 bases, and the junction held 8 bases outside the gene matches. Per the germline V gene, CDR1 is SNHLY and CDR2 is FYNNEI. The CDR3 here is CASSQFPGLQFF. Written as DNA, the CDR3 is TGTGCCAGCAGTCAGTTTCCGGGACTACAGTTCTTC. The variable domain in full, completed from reference TRBV2 and TRBJ2-1, reads EPEVTQTPSHQVTQMGQEVILRCVPISNHLYFYWYRQILGQKVEFLVSFYNNEISEKSEIFDDQFSVERPDGSNFTLKIRSTKLEDSAMYFCASSQFPGLQFFGPGTRLTVL.

The rearrangement uses TRBV19 and TRBJ2-2; no definite D call. This CDR3 has 13 residues. V gave up 7 bases and J gave up 5 bases, with 11 bases separating them. The V gene's germline CDR1 is LNHDA and CDR2 SQIVND (reference sequence). Here the CDR3 reads CASTSLVTGELFF. The CDR3 DNA reads TGTGCCAGTACGTCGTTGGTTACCGGGGAGCTGTTTTTT.

The chain combines TRBV5-6 with TRBJ2-5, with 8 bases lining up with TRBD1. Trimming at V came to 5 bases and at J to 5 bases, leaving 8 bases not matched to a gene. The germline CDR1 and CDR2 sequences are SGHDT and YYEEEE. The CDR3 is 14 residues long. This CDR3 reads CASSSLTGVETQYF. The CDR3 coding sequence is TGTGCCAGCAGTTCCCTGACAGGGGTGGAGACCCAGTACTTC. The full variable domain, in which reference TRBV5-6 and TRBJ2-5 provide the parts outside the CDR3, is DAGVTQSPTHLIKTRGQQVTLRCSPKSGHDTVSWYQQALGQGPQFIFQYYEEEERQRGNFPDRFSGHQFPNYSSELNVNALLLGDSALYLCASSSLTGVETQYFGPGTRLLVL.

About this clone: This likely came from a read error, as a far larger clone is one base away. This specimen includes other DNA sequences encoding the same CDR3. V gene TRBV9 combines with J gene TRBJ2-3, with 7 bases fitting TRBD2. The CDR3 totals 14 residues. Germline CDR1 reads SGDLS; CDR2 reads YYNGEE. The CDR3 reads CASSLGLVGDTQYF. DNA of the CDR3: TGTGCTAGCAGCTTAGGACTAGTAGGAGATACGCAGTATTTT.

Concerning this clone itself: A far larger clone lies a single base away; this is likely a read error. As the CDR3 is not closed by the conserved phenylalanine or tryptophan, this likely results from a read error. The J gene is TRBJ1-2, the V gene TRBV10-3; D is possibly TRBD1 (5 bases). The CDR3 sequence is 11 residues long. Germline V lookup: CDR1 ENHRY, CDR2 SYGVKD. Trimming shortened V by 2 bases and J by 7 bases, and 5 bases separated the two germline ends. CDR3 sequence (DNA): TGTGCCATCAGTGAGGGGGGTGGCTACACCTAC. Its protein product is CAISEGGGYTY.

As regards this clone: Other DNA variants within this sample encode the same CDR3. This rearrangement joins TRBV7-9 to TRBJ1-5; D call uncertain. This CDR3 comprises 12 residues. CDR1 is SEHNR, CDR2 FQNEAQ, per germline (reference sequence). Trimming cost V 1 base and J 3 bases, with 1 base left between them. The CDR3 sequence is CASSLDNQPQHF. CDR3 bases: TGTGCCAGCAGCTTAGACAATCAGCCCCAGCATTTT.

This chain connects TRBV7-9 to TRBJ1-2; D might be TRBD1 (6 bases). Per germline, CDR1 SEHNR and CDR2 FQNEAQ (reference sequence). This CDR3 is built from 17 residues. V lost 5 bases and J 0 bases, leaving 19 bases between the germline ends. This chain's CDR3 is CASSPGGGRITNYGYTF. For the CDR3, the DNA is TGTGCCAGCAGCCCCGGGGGGGGCCGAATAACTAACTATGGCTACACCTTC.